One sample yielded the 27 T cell receptor beta chains listed below, sequenced in a study of cytomegalovirus exposure and HLA in healthy donors. Repertoires were generated with immunoSEQ multiplex PCR, while TCRdb's copy carries only in-frame clones and drops some. The sample consists of around 220,000 clones, approximately 88% of them appearing once. The sequencing input was PBMCs. The receptors were gathered from a woman aged 25 to 39 in good health and CMV-seropositive.

The chain employs TRBV10-1 and TRBJ1-1; D perhaps matches TRBD1 (6 bases). Germline lookup yields CDR1 WNHNN and CDR2 SYGVQD (reference sequence). Between the trimmed V and J ends, which lost 2 bases and 6 bases, there was a span of 10 bases. The CDR3 spans 13 residues. CDR3 sequence reads: CASSEQGLSEAFF. For the CDR3, the DNA is TGCGCCAGCAGTGAGCAGGGGCTCTCTGAAGCTTTCTTT.

This sequence joins TRBV25-1 and TRBJ1-5; perhaps TRBD1 as D (5 bases). Per germline, CDR1 MGHDK and CDR2 SYGVNS. This CDR3 region has 14 residues. V lost 6 bases and J 1 base, leaving 10 bases between the germline ends. The CDR3 region has the DNA TGTGCCAGCAGGCAGGGTGGAAGCAATCAGCCCCAGCATTTT. It translates to CASRQGGSNQPQHF.

The chain combines TRBV6-5 with TRBJ2-7; D gene ambiguous. Looked up from germline, CDR1 is MNHEY and CDR2 is SVGAGI. There are 12 residues in the CDR3. Deletions cut 8 bases from V and 5 bases from J, with 13 bases between. The CDR3 DNA follows: TGTGCCAGCGAGAGCTTAACCAACGAGCAGTACTTC. This codes for CASESLTNEQYF.

V usage is TRBV30 and J usage is TRBJ1-4, with 7 bases lining up with TRBD1. Germline CDR1 and CDR2: GTSNPN and SVGIG (reference sequence). The CDR3 has 14 residues. The junction had 14 bases not matched to a gene; V was cut back by 8 bases and J by 8 bases. The DNA of the CDR3 is TGTGCCGGAAGGCTGGGACAGAGGAGCGAAAAACTGTTTTTT. As protein: CAGRLGQRSEKLFF.

The rearrangement joins TRBV30 to TRBJ2-7; TRBD2 agrees at 7 bases. CDR1 and CDR2 (germline): GTSNPN, SVGIG (reference sequence). The J segment lost 0 bases and the V segment lost 1 base, leaving 6 bases of the junction unmatched. The CDR3 loop spans 15 amino acids. The chain's CDR3 is CAWSEGGLSSYEQYF. In nucleotides, the CDR3 is TGTGCCTGGAGTGAGGGAGGGTTAAGCTCCTACGAGCAGTACTTC.

This chain connects TRBV27 to TRBJ1-2, with no clear D. Looked up from germline, CDR1 is MNHEY and CDR2 is SMNVEV (reference sequence). Trimming removed 5 bases at V and 8 bases at J, with 12 bases between. The CDR3 is made up of 12 amino acids. The CDR3 protein is CASSPEGSGYTF. The CDR3 nucleotides read TGTGCCAGCAGTCCCGAAGGGAGCGGCTACACCTTC.

This chain connects TRBV28 to TRBJ2-1, with no clear D. V shed 2 bases and J shed 4 bases, with 6 bases lying between them. From germline, CDR1 is MDHEN and CDR2 SYDVKM. The CDR3 spans 13 residues. The DNA of the CDR3 is TGTGCCAGCAGTTTAAACAGTTACAATGAGCAGTTCTTC. Encoded protein: CASSLNSYNEQFF.

This sequence joins TRBV4-1 and TRBJ1-5, with a possible D match to TRBD1 (5 bases). Germline V gives CDR1 MGHRA, CDR2 YSYEKL. This CDR3 is built from 15 residues. Deletions cut 5 bases from V and 1 base from J, with 12 bases between. The CDR3 loop is CASSAYRDSNQPQHF. The CDR3 DNA is TGCGCCAGCAGCGCATACCGGGACAGCAATCAGCCCCAGCATTTT.

This clone appeared once. The chain combines TRBV5-1 with TRBJ1-2; no reliable D call. V lost 0 bases and J 1 base, leaving 4 bases between the germline ends. CDR1 is SGHRS, CDR2 YFSETQ, per germline. This CDR3 comprises 13 residues. CDR3 DNA: TGCGCCAGCAGCTTGGACAGTAACTATGGCTACACCTTC. Translating it yields CASSLDSNYGYTF.

About this clone: Other DNA sequences in the same sample also yield this CDR3. The J gene is TRBJ1-1, the V gene TRBV4-1, with D unclear. This CDR3 contains 14 residues. The V and J ends lost 0 bases and 0 bases respectively, with 5 bases between them. Per the germline V gene, CDR1 is MGHRA and CDR2 is YSYEKL. DNA of the CDR3: TGCGCCAGCAGCCAAGACAGGTTGAACACTGAAGCTTTCTTT. As protein: CASSQDRLNTEAFF.

The chain recombines TRBV30 with TRBJ2-1; 8 positions match TRBD2. Germline assignment: CDR1 GTSNPN and CDR2 SVGIG (reference sequence). Losses at the gene ends were 5 bases for V and 8 bases for J; bases not matched to a gene: 8. There are 13 residues in the CDR3. Written as DNA, the CDR3 is TGTGCCTGGGGGGGCGGGAGGACGGATGAGCAGTTCTTC. This gives the protein CAWGGGRTDEQFF.

This clone was found once. This rearrangement joins TRBV11-2 to TRBJ2-5; 9 nucleotides align to TRBD2. Losses at the gene ends were 3 bases for V and 2 bases for J; bases not matched to a gene: 10. Germline CDR1 is SGHAT and CDR2 is FQNNGV. The CDR3 spans 17 residues. The CDR3 coding sequence is TGTGCCAGCAGCTTTTCTAGACTAGCGGCATTACAAGAGACCCAGTACTTC. This sequence encodes CASSFSRLAALQETQYF.

The V call is TRBV10-3, the J call TRBJ1-5; possible D gene TRBD1, 5 bases. CDR1 ENHRY and CDR2 SYGVKD come from the germline V gene. The CDR3 sequence is 18 residues long. Trimming took 7 bases from V and 0 from J, leaving 22 bases between them. The CDR3 is CAITRAVRTPYSNQPQHF. The CDR3 region has the DNA TGTGCCATCACCAGGGCAGTCCGGACCCCCTATAGCAATCAGCCCCAGCATTTT.

This chain connects TRBV27 to TRBJ2-7; 9 bases fit TRBD1. The CDR3 has 16 amino acids. Looked up from germline, CDR1 is MNHEY and CDR2 is SMNVEV (reference sequence). With 1 base clipped from V and 2 bases from J, the junction kept 6 bases outside the gene matches. CDR3 sequence reads: CASSLFAGQGAYEQYF. The CDR3 region has the DNA TGTGCCAGCAGTTTATTCGCGGGACAGGGAGCCTACGAGCAGTACTTC.

This clone has only one observation. This rearrangement joins TRBV29-1 to TRBJ2-5, with D possibly TRBD1 on 5 matching bases. Trimming removed 7 bases from V and 0 bases from J, with 9 bases in between. The CDR3 has 12 amino acids. Looked up from germline, CDR1 is SQVTM and CDR2 is ANQGSEA. The CDR3: CSAKTDQETQYF. CDR3 nucleotide sequence: TGCAGCGCCAAGACAGACCAAGAGACCCAGTACTTC.

The chain employs TRBV7-8 and TRBJ2-1; 8 bases are a match to TRBD2. Germline CDR1 is SGHVS and CDR2 is FQNEAQ. Germline trimming cut 1 base from V and 10 bases from J; bases unmatched to any gene: 3. There are 13 residues in the CDR3. The CDR3 protein is CASSLGSSGEQFF. CDR3 nucleotide sequence: TGTGCCAGCAGCTTAGGTTCTAGCGGGGAGCAGTTCTTC.

The chain is built from TRBV5-1 and TRBJ2-7, with a tentative D call TRBD2 (5 bases). The germline V and J ends were trimmed by 0 bases and 1 base, with 8 bases remaining between them. The CDR3 has 14 residues. CDR1 and CDR2 (germline): SGHRS, YFSETQ. The CDR3 nucleotides are TGCGCCAGCAGCTTGGGACGGACTTCCTACGAGCAGTACTTC. This encodes CASSLGRTSYEQYF.

V gene TRBV11-2 combines with J gene TRBJ1-5; D is unresolved. V was cut by 1 base and J by 2 bases, with 6 bases left in between. Looked up from germline, CDR1 is SGHAT and CDR2 is FQNNGV. The length of the CDR3 is 14 residues. This CDR3 is CASSLVGGNQPQHF. In DNA form, the CDR3 reads TGTGCCAGCAGCTTAGTCGGAGGCAATCAGCCCCAGCATTTT.

The genes are TRBV7-9 and TRBJ1-1, with 11 bases lining up with TRBD1. J gave up 3 bases and V 5 bases, and 8 bases lay outside the gene matches. This CDR3 spans 16 amino acids. The V gene's germline CDR1 is SEHNR and CDR2 FQNEAQ (reference sequence). The CDR3 is CASSPDLGQGDTEAFF. The CDR3 coding sequence is TGTGCCAGCAGCCCTGATTTGGGACAGGGGGACACTGAAGCTTTCTTT.

This rearrangement joins TRBV11-3 to TRBJ2-5, with D possibly TRBD1 on 5 matching bases. This CDR3 has 14 amino acids. CDR1 is SGHNT and CDR2 is YENEEA in the germline V gene. V lost 8 bases, J lost 5 bases, and 18 bases lay in between. CDR3 bases: TGTGCCAGCTCTAGGGCGGCCAAGGGGGAGACCCAGTACTTC. The encoded protein is CASSRAAKGETQYF.

V gene TRBV29-1 combines with J gene TRBJ2-5; D unclear. V was pared by 7 bases and J by 1 base, with 10 bases between. The CDR3 spans 12 residues. CDR1 is SQVTM and CDR2 is ANQGSEA in the germline V gene. The CDR3 DNA follows: TGCAGCGCCCGACTTCCCCAAGAGACCCAGTACTTC. Translated: CSARLPQETQYF. The whole variable domain, remainder taken from reference TRBV29-1 and TRBJ2-5, is SAVISQKPSRDICQRGTSLTIQCQVDSQVTMMFWYRQQPGQSLTLIATANQGSEATYESGFVIDKFPISRPNLTFSTLTVSNMSPEDSSIYLCSARLPQETQYFGPGTRLLVL.

The CDR3 nucleotides read TGTGCCAGCTCACTATCTGGGGCCAACGTCCTGACTTTC. Translating gives CASSLSGANVLTF. V is TRBV18 and J is TRBJ2-6, with no clear D. Looked up from germline, CDR1 is KGHSH and CDR2 is LQKENI. The CDR3 extends over 13 amino acids. Trimming left V 4 bases short and J 1 base short, with 2 bases between.

In DNA form, the CDR3 reads TGTGCCAGCAGCCTCCGGGACAGCTCCTACGAGCAGTACTTC. Amino acid sequence: CASSLRDSSYEQYF. The chain carries TRBV5-4 and TRBJ2-7, with 7 bases fitting TRBD1. The CDR3 loop spans 14 amino acids. CDR1 and CDR2 (germline): SGHNT, YYREEE (reference sequence). V was pared by 4 bases and J by 0 bases, with 4 bases of the junction left unmatched.

The chain joins TRBV27 to TRBJ1-1; D remains ambiguous. Trimming removed 2 bases from V and 5 bases from J, with 12 bases in between. Per the germline V gene, CDR1 is MNHEY and CDR2 is SMNVEV (reference sequence). The CDR3 has 14 amino acids. The CDR3 bases are TGTGCCAGCAGTTTAGTGGGGTTAGTTACTGAAGCTTTCTTT. Amino acid sequence: CASSLVGLVTEAFF.

The rearrangement joins TRBV5-6 to TRBJ2-3; perhaps TRBD1 as D (6 bases). The CDR3 length is 14 residues. Germline V CDR1 and CDR2: SGHDT, YYEEEE. Between the trimmed V and J ends, which lost 4 bases and 2 bases, there was a span of 11 bases. This CDR3 is CASSPGQSTDTQYF. The CDR3 DNA sequence: TGTGCCAGCAGCCCCGGACAGTCCACAGATACGCAGTATTTT.

This chain joins TRBV5-1 and TRBJ2-3; 7 nucleotides align to TRBD2. The CDR3 contains 13 residues. Germline values: CDR1 SGHRS, CDR2 YFSETQ. Trimming took 4 bases from V and 6 from J; bases not matched to a gene: 5. The CDR3 DNA reads TGCGCCAGCAGCACCCGGGGGGAGGATACGCAGTATTTT. Protein: CASSTRGEDTQYF. Drawing the rest from reference TRBV5-1 and TRBJ2-3, the complete variable domain is KAGVTQTPRYLIKTRGQQVTLSCSPISGHRSVSWYQQTPGQGLQFLFEYFSETQRNKGNFPGRFSGRQFSNSRSEMNVSTLELGDSALYLCASSTRGEDTQYFGPGTRLTVL.

The V gene is TRBV27, the J gene TRBJ2-1, with 8 bases lining up with TRBD2. Germline CDR1 and CDR2: MNHEY and SMNVEV (reference sequence). J was trimmed by 4 bases and V by 4 bases; bases with no gene match: 6. The CDR3 totals 15 residues. CDR3 loop: CASSSSGPAYNEQFF. CDR3 DNA: TGTGCCAGCAGTTCTAGCGGGCCGGCTTACAATGAGCAGTTCTTC.